One sample yielded the 25 T cell receptor beta chains listed below, sequenced in a study of cytomegalovirus exposure and HLA in healthy donors. The protocol was immunoSEQ multiplex PCR, while the TCRdb copy is restricted to in-frame clones and leaves out a portion. The sample holds 150,000 to 200,000 clones; around 80% are singletons and the top ten take 1% to 1.5%. The sequenced material came from PBMCs. All receptors come from a woman under 40 in good health and CMV-seronegative.

This clone was found many times. The V call is TRBV6-4, the J call TRBJ2-3; D not resolved. The V gene lost 4 bases and the J gene lost 2 bases, with 7 bases spanning the gap. Germline CDR1 and CDR2: MRHNA and SNTAGT. This CDR3 is built from 13 residues. CDR3 nucleotides: TGTGCCAGCAGTGGTAGCCCCACAGATACGCAGTATTTT. Its protein product is CASSGSPTDTQYF.

This clone was found once. This CDR3 is CASSYDHSAGQFF. The CDR3 DNA reads TGTGCCAGCAGTTACGACCACTCCGCGGGGCAGTTCTTC. The V call is TRBV6-5, the J call TRBJ2-1; D is perhaps TRBD2 (5 bases). This CDR3 region has 13 residues. With 2 bases removed from V and 12 bases from J, the gap between germline ends came to 14 bases. From germline, CDR1 is MNHEY and CDR2 SVGAGI.

This clone occurred a few times. The CDR3 region is CASSSTGDHEQYF. The CDR3 DNA reads TGTGCCAGCAGCTCAACAGGGGACCACGAGCAGTACTTC. This chain joins TRBV7-9 and TRBJ2-7; TRBD1 agrees at 7 bases. After removal of 4 bases from V and 5 bases from J, the junction contained 5 bases not matched to a gene. This CDR3 has 13 residues. Germline CDR1 and CDR2: SEHNR and FQNEAQ (reference sequence). Supplemented by reference TRBV7-9 and TRBJ2-7, the full variable domain reads DTGVSQNPRHKITKRGQNVTFRCDPISEHNRLYWYRQTLGQGPEFLTYFQNEAQLEKSRLLSDRFSAERPKGSFSTLEIQRTEQGDSAMYLCASSSTGDHEQYFGPGTRLTVT.

The chain carries TRBV19 and TRBJ2-1; 9 nucleotides line up with TRBD2. The V gene end was trimmed by 5 bases and the J gene end by 0 bases; junction bases not matched to a gene: 8. Germline lookup yields CDR1 LNHDA and CDR2 SQIVND (reference sequence). The CDR3 sequence is 17 residues long. CDR3 residues: CASSLQRAGGSYNEQFF. As DNA, the CDR3 is TGTGCCAGTAGTCTCCAACGAGCGGGGGGCTCCTACAATGAGCAGTTCTTC.

Only one count was recorded for this clone. The chain has TRBV7-9 and TRBJ2-7; 8 nucleotides agree with TRBD1. This CDR3 spans 14 amino acids. The germline V gene encodes CDR1 SEHNR and CDR2 FQNEAQ (reference sequence). After removal of 5 bases from V and 7 bases from J, the junction contained 10 bases not matched to a gene. CDR3 bases: TGTGCCAGCAGCCCCTGGCAGGGGGCTAAGGAGCAGTACTTC. It specifies CASSPWQGAKEQYF. The variable domain in full, with the rest retrieved from reference TRBV7-9 and TRBJ2-7, is DTGVSQNPRHKITKRGQNVTFRCDPISEHNRLYWYRQTLGQGPEFLTYFQNEAQLEKSRLLSDRFSAERPKGSFSTLEIQRTEQGDSAMYLCASSPWQGAKEQYFGPGTRLTVT.

The CDR3 is CSVVRGNTYEQYF. The CDR3 DNA reads as TGCAGCGTTGTACGGGGTAACACCTACGAGCAGTACTTC. The chain joins TRBV29-1 to TRBJ2-7; tentatively, D is TRBD2 (5 bases). The length of the CDR3 is 13 residues. V dropped 4 bases and J dropped 2 bases, with 12 bases sitting between them. Germline CDR1 SQVTM, CDR2 ANQGSEA.

The gene calls are TRBV15 and TRBJ2-5; 7 nucleotides match TRBD1. Losses at the gene ends were 9 bases for V and 4 bases for J; bases not matched to a gene: 11. CDR1 is LNHNV, CDR2 YYDKDF, per germline (reference sequence). The CDR3 length is 14 residues. The CDR3 coding sequence is TGTGCCACGAGCCGGGACAGTAATTTAGAGACCCAGTACTTC. It specifies CATSRDSNLETQYF.

V gene TRBV4-2 combines with J gene TRBJ1-4; 7 bases are shared with TRBD1. Trimming at V came to 0 bases and at J to 8 bases, leaving 6 bases not matched to a gene. The CDR3 has 15 amino acids. Germline CDR1 is LGHNA and CDR2 is YNFKEQ. CDR3 nucleotides: TGTGCCAGCAGCCAAGATCAAGGGGGCAGCGAAAAACTGTTTTTT. This codes for CASSQDQGGSEKLFF.

The chain joins TRBV9 to TRBJ1-1, with a weak D call TRBD1 (5 bases). The CDR3 is 15 residues long. Looked up from germline, CDR1 is SGDLS and CDR2 is YYNGEE. V lost 4 bases and J 0 bases, leaving 13 bases between the germline ends. Written as DNA, the CDR3 is TGTGCCAGCAGCCTCCGGGGGGATATGAACACTGAAGCTTTCTTT. Amino acid sequence: CASSLRGDMNTEAFF.

This rearrangement joins TRBV6-5 to TRBJ1-2, with 11 bases lining up with TRBD1. The ends lost 2 bases at V and 6 bases at J; junction bases unmatched: 5. Germline loops: CDR1 MNHEY, CDR2 SVGAGI. CDR3 size: 15 residues. DNA of the CDR3: TGTGCCAGCAGTTACCTCGGACAGGGGGCTGATGGCTACACCTTC. Its translation: CASSYLGQGADGYTF.

J is TRBJ2-3 and V is TRBV20-1; D unresolved. Trimming pared 3 bases from V and 6 bases from J, leaving 4 bases between. The CDR3 covers 10 residues. Germline loops: CDR1 DFQATT, CDR2 SNEGSKA (reference sequence). DNA of the CDR3: TGCAGTGCTAGTTCGGATACGCAGTATTTT. Encoded protein: CSASSDTQYF.

The chain combines TRBV7-2 with TRBJ1-3; weak D call: TRBD1 (5 bases). The CDR3 consists of 14 residues. V shed 3 bases and J shed 4 bases, with 10 bases lying between them. CDR1 and CDR2 from the germline V gene are SGHTA and FQGNSA. CDR3 amino acids: CASSFSRAGNTIYF. In DNA form, the CDR3 reads TGTGCCAGCAGCTTTTCCAGGGCGGGAAACACCATATATTTT.

This clone was found a few times. This rearrangement joins TRBV5-1 to TRBJ1-4, with 10 bases lining up with TRBD1. CDR1 SGHRS and CDR2 YFSETQ come from the germline V gene. This CDR3 spans 16 amino acids. V gave up 4 bases and J gave up 8 bases; unmatched junction bases: 11. CDR3 region: CASSPPQGQGGEKLFF. The CDR3 bases are TGCGCCAGCAGCCCACCCCAAGGACAGGGGGGCGAAAAACTGTTTTTT.

This clone was seen only a few times. Distinct nucleotide sequences in the sample also encode this CDR3. The chain couples TRBV5-1 to TRBJ1-1; no reliable D call. V gave up 0 bases and J gave up 0 bases, with 6 bases separating them. The germline V gene has CDR1 SGHRS and CDR2 YFSETQ. The CDR3 loop spans 14 amino acids. The CDR3 sequence: CASSLDSMNTEAFF. In DNA form, the CDR3 reads TGCGCCAGCAGCTTGGACAGCATGAACACTGAAGCTTTCTTT.

The chain combines TRBV27 with TRBJ1-1; D may be TRBD1 (6 bases). V was shortened by 3 bases and J by 7 bases, with 18 bases between the two germline ends. The CDR3 length is 15 residues. From germline, CDR1 is MNHEY and CDR2 SMNVEV (reference sequence). CDR3 in amino acids: CASSFVSGPGVEAFF. The CDR3 bases are TGTGCCAGCAGTTTCGTAAGCGGACCAGGGGTTGAAGCTTTCTTT.

The rearrangement joins TRBV5-1 to TRBJ2-1, with D maybe TRBD1 (6 bases). The germline CDR1 and CDR2 sequences are SGHRS and YFSETQ. Trimming took 0 bases from V and 5 from J, leaving 6 bases between them. The CDR3 spans 13 residues. CDR3 amino acids: CASSLGQDNEQFF. The CDR3 bases are TGCGCCAGCAGCTTGGGACAGGACAATGAGCAGTTCTTC.

There are many counts of this clone. The chain uses TRBV6-4 and TRBJ2-2; TRBD2 might be the D (5 bases). The CDR3 spans 16 residues. CDR1 is MRHNA, CDR2 SNTAGT, per germline. V lost 9 bases, J lost 2 bases, and 19 bases lay in between. This chain's CDR3 is CARLTNGVCNTGELFF. CDR3 sequence (DNA): TGTGCCAGATTGACTAATGGGGTTTGTAACACCGGGGAGCTGTTTTTT.

This chain joins TRBV28 and TRBJ2-7, with D maybe TRBD2 (6 bases). In germline, CDR1 is MDHEN, CDR2 SYDVKM. Trimming took off 8 bases at V and 5 bases at J, with 16 bases between the two ends. CDR3 length equals 13 residues. The CDR3 DNA follows: TGTGCCAGCGGGAGGAATGACCTTGACGAGCAGTACTTC. Its translation is CASGRNDLDEQYF.

The chain carries TRBV11-2 and TRBJ2-7; 11 bases align to TRBD1. Germline V CDR1 and CDR2: SGHAT, FQNNGV. This CDR3 is 14 amino acids long. Trimming cost V 5 bases and J 7 bases; bases outside gene matches: 7. The CDR3 loop reads CASSVGTGGWEQYF. The CDR3 nucleotides read TGTGCCAGCAGCGTCGGGACAGGGGGTTGGGAGCAGTACTTC.

The rearrangement joins TRBV15 to TRBJ2-3, with a possible D match to TRBD2 (6 bases). This CDR3 region has 14 residues. The germline CDR1 and CDR2 sequences are LNHNV and YYDKDF (reference sequence). V was trimmed by 3 bases and J by 1 base, leaving 8 bases between them. The DNA of the CDR3 is TGTGCCACCAGCAGTGGGACTGGCACAGATACGCAGTATTTT. It encodes CATSSGTGTDTQYF.

The chain joins TRBV27 to TRBJ2-7; 12 bases agree with TRBD2. The CDR3 length is 14 residues. The J segment lost 6 bases and the V segment lost 6 bases, leaving 6 bases of the junction unmatched. The germline V gene has CDR1 MNHEY and CDR2 SMNVEV (reference sequence). The CDR3 loop is CASRKTSGSSEQYF. The CDR3 nucleotides are TGTGCCAGCAGGAAGACTAGCGGGAGTTCCGAGCAGTACTTC.

This clone has more than one count but fewer than ten. Other DNA sequences in this sample translate to the same CDR3. The rearrangement uses TRBV18 and TRBJ1-6; D is ambiguous. The CDR3 sequence is 14 residues long. V was shortened by 6 bases and J by 7 bases, with 13 bases between the two germline ends. CDR1 is KGHSH, CDR2 LQKENI, per germline. CDR3 in DNA: TGTGCCAGCTCGCCAGCGGGTCAGAATTCACCCCTCCACTTT. This encodes CASSPAGQNSPLHF. Complete variable domain (other parts from reference TRBV18 and TRBJ1-6): NAGVMQNPRHLVRRRGQEARLRCSPMKGHSHVYWYRQLPEEGLKFMVYLQKENIIDESGMPKERFSAEFPKEGPSILRIQQVVRGDSAAYFCASSPAGQNSPLHFGNGTRLTVT.

At least ten counts were recorded for this clone. This sequence joins TRBV4-1 and TRBJ1-6; D call uncertain. Trimming shortened V by 0 bases and J by 9 bases, and 9 bases separated the two germline ends. The length of the CDR3 is 14 residues. The germline V gene encodes CDR1 MGHRA and CDR2 YSYEKL. Here the CDR3 DNA reads TGCGCCAGCAGCCAAGAAGAGAGGATTTCACCCCTCCACTTT. Translation gives CASSQEERISPLHF.

This clone has a handful of counts. This chain joins TRBV9 and TRBJ1-5; D is unclear. CDR1 is SGDLS and CDR2 is YYNGEE in the germline V gene. Trimming pared 3 bases from V and 9 bases from J, leaving 10 bases between. This CDR3 spans 12 amino acids. The CDR3 bases are TGTGCCAGCAGCGCCGCGGAAGGGCCCCAGCATTTT. Its translation is CASSAAEGPQHF. The whole variable domain, remainder taken from reference TRBV9 and TRBJ1-5, is DSGVTQTPKHLITATGQRVTLRCSPRSGDLSVYWYQQSLDQGLQFLIQYYNGEERAKGNILERFSAQQFPDLHSELNLSSLELGDSALYFCASSAAEGPQHFGDGTRLSIL.

The chain carries TRBV5-1 and TRBJ1-1, with 10 bases identical to TRBD1. The germline V gene has CDR1 SGHRS and CDR2 YFSETQ. Trimming took 2 bases from V and 1 from J; bases not matched to a gene: 11. The CDR3 length is 18 residues. The CDR3 nucleotides are TGCGCCAGCAGCTTTGGGACAGGGGCCCGCCGGGGGAACACTGAAGCTTTCTTT. It encodes CASSFGTGARRGNTEAFF.